This TCR beta chain was found in a study of glioma-infiltrating T cells after dendritic cell vaccination. Time point here: after dendritic cell vaccination, including at tumor progression/relapse. Using immunoSEQ multiplex PCR, the repertoire was profiled, and TCRdb retains in-frame clones only, with some absent. The sample carries some 60,000 clones, about 86% recorded once. The CDR3 contains 17 residues. J gave up 0 bases and V 6 bases, and 8 bases lay outside the gene matches. Germline assignment: CDR1 SGDLS and CDR2 YYNGEE. This TCR derives from a human donor with glioblastoma. Material: blood, obtained after dendritic cell vaccination. The genes are TRBV9 and TRBJ2-2; 10 bases align to TRBD2. The chain's CDR3 is CASTPSGGPANTGELFF. The CDR3 coding sequence is TGTGCCAGCACCCCTAGCGGGGGCCCCGCGAACACCGGGGAGCTGTTTTTT.